This T cell receptor beta chain was captured by sequencing in a study of early T cells in non-severe SARS-CoV-2 infection. Study results and limitations: Missing private and CD4 specificities, VDJdb matching favored anti-spike CD8 responses.

Unique molecular identifiers tagged individual cDNA molecules. TCRdb redid the calling of the 5' RACE reads with MiXCR, one entry per CDR3 protein. The sample consists of under 60,000 distinct CDR3 sequences, around 9.3% of them appearing once. On this clonotype itself: What it binds is not known.

This clonotype was sampled from an adult who was a healthcare worker with PCR-confirmed SARS-CoV-2 infection or an uninfected control (not recorded which). The sequencing used whole blood, collected at baseline.

The CDR3 protein is CASSQRRASPLHF. The CDR3 DNA reads TGTGCCAGCAGCCAACGGAGGGCTTCACCCCTCCACTTT. The chain has TRBV3-1 and TRBJ1-6; no reliable D call. The CDR3 covers 13 residues. Trimming took off 2 bases at V and 9 bases at J, with 8 bases between the two ends. Germline-derived CDR1 and CDR2 are LGHDT and YNNKEL (reference sequence).